These 29 T cell receptor beta chains originate from one sample sequenced in a study of spatial heterogeneity in lung cancer. TCRdb fed the 5' RACE reads into MiXCR, producing one record per CDR3 protein. The sample has about 40,000 distinct CDR3 sequences, roughly 5.2% seen once. Time point given: sample taken at primary tumor resection. Sample: PBMCs, taken at surgery. The receptor source for this set is a female donor with early-stage non-small cell lung cancer.

This clonotype was counted between two and nine times. This chain connects TRBV27 to TRBJ2-5, with 9 bases that match TRBD1. The junction had 6 bases not matched to a gene; V was cut back by 6 bases and J by 7 bases. The germline CDR1 and CDR2 sequences are MNHEY and SMNVEV (reference sequence). This CDR3 has 13 residues. The CDR3 spells CASRRDRVGTQYF. The CDR3 DNA sequence: TGTGCCAGCAGGCGGGACAGGGTGGGGACCCAGTACTTC.

This chain joins TRBV27 and TRBJ1-5; TRBD1 might be the D (6 bases). This CDR3 is built from 13 residues. Trimming stripped 5 bases from V and 9 bases from J, with 14 bases between. Germline V lookup: CDR1 MNHEY, CDR2 SMNVEV (reference sequence). CDR3 sequence: CASSPSQGRPQHF. The CDR3 DNA reads TGTGCCAGCAGTCCCTCCCAGGGGAGGCCCCAGCATTTT.

The chain employs TRBV7-6 and TRBJ2-1, with TRBD1 identical over 7 bases. This CDR3 is 16 amino acids long. J was trimmed by 6 bases and V by 1 base; bases with no gene match: 9. Germline CDR1 and CDR2: SGHVS and FNYEAQ. This chain's CDR3 is CASSLGRQGIRNEQFF. DNA of the CDR3: TGTGCCAGCAGCTTAGGTAGACAGGGTATTCGCAATGAGCAGTTCTTC.

The CDR3 region has the DNA TGTGCCAGCAGTTACAAGAGCAATCAGCCCCAGCATTTT. The encoded protein is CASSYKSNQPQHF. The rearrangement uses TRBV6-6 and TRBJ1-5; D call uncertain. Trimming removed 2 bases from V and 1 base from J, with 3 bases in between. Germline V gene sequence: CDR1 MNHNY, CDR2 SVGAGI (reference sequence). The CDR3 loop spans 13 amino acids.

There are a few counts of this clonotype. V is TRBV7-9 and J is TRBJ1-6, with 8 positions matching TRBD1. After removal of 5 bases from V and 7 bases from J, the junction contained 4 bases not matched to a gene. The CDR3 covers 14 residues. Germline CDR1 is SEHNR and CDR2 is FQNEAQ (reference sequence). In DNA form, the CDR3 reads TGTGCCAGCAGCGGGACAGGCGGGAATTCACCCCTCCACTTT. It is translated as CASSGTGGNSPLHF.

This clonotype was found many times. V gene TRBV7-8 combines with J gene TRBJ1-5; D may be TRBD1 (6 bases). CDR3 length: 15 amino acids. Between the trimmed V and J ends, which lost 2 bases and 6 bases, there was a span of 14 bases. CDR1 SGHVS and CDR2 FQNEAQ come from the germline V gene. The CDR3 loop reads CASSLLGVGGQPQHF. CDR3 nucleotide sequence: TGTGCCAGCAGCTTACTCGGGGTAGGGGGTCAGCCCCAGCATTTT.

This clonotype was picked up many times. This sequence joins TRBV20-1 and TRBJ1-6, with TRBD1 matching 8 bases. The CDR3 is made up of 15 amino acids. J was trimmed by 7 bases and V by 1 base; bases with no gene match: 6. Germline loops: CDR1 DFQATT, CDR2 SNEGSKA (reference sequence). The CDR3 DNA is TGCAGTGCTAGAGCGACGACAGGGGTGAATTCACCCCTCCACTTT. Translation gives CSARATTGVNSPLHF.

The chain has TRBV6-5 and TRBJ2-5, with D possibly matching TRBD1 (5 bases). Germline V CDR1 and CDR2: MNHEY, SVGAGI. V was cut by 2 bases and J by 1 base, with 11 bases left in between. The CDR3 extends over 15 amino acids. In DNA, the CDR3 is TGTGCCAGCAGTTACGGCTACGACAGCCAAGAGACCCAGTACTTC. Its translation: CASSYGYDSQETQYF.

This clonotype occurred many times. V and J are TRBV7-9 and TRBJ2-3; 14 nucleotides align to TRBD2. In germline, CDR1 is SEHNR, CDR2 FQNEAQ (reference sequence). Unmatched junction bases numbered 10, after V lost 5 bases and J lost 6 bases. The CDR3 length is 17 residues. DNA of the CDR3: TGTGCCAGCAGCGTCGGGACTAGCGGGGGACTGTCGGATACGCAGTATTTT. Amino acid sequence: CASSVGTSGGLSDTQYF.

This clonotype has at least ten counts. The chain joins TRBV20-1 to TRBJ1-5; 7 positions match TRBD1. Germline values: CDR1 DFQATT, CDR2 SNEGSKA (reference sequence). This CDR3 spans 17 amino acids. V lost 5 bases and J lost 2; bases outside the gene matches: 15. CDR3 amino acids: CSAPLCRTGVRNQPQHF. The CDR3 DNA reads as TGCAGTGCTCCACTATGCCGAACAGGGGTCCGCAATCAGCCCCAGCATTTT.

The chain couples TRBV19 to TRBJ2-2; weak D call: TRBD1 (5 bases). Germline CDR1 LNHDA, CDR2 SQIVND (reference sequence). The germline V and J ends were trimmed by 6 bases and 4 bases, with 9 bases remaining between them. The CDR3 length is 13 residues. CDR3 loop: CASSPTVTGELFF. CDR3 nucleotide sequence: TGTGCCAGTAGCCCGACAGTCACCGGGGAGCTGTTTTTT. Full variable domain (rest looked up from reference TRBV19 and TRBJ2-2): DGGITQSPKYLFRKEGQNVTLSCEQNLNHDAMYWYRQDPGQGLRLIYYSQIVNDFQKGDIAEGYSVSREKKESFPLTVTSAQKNPTAFYLCASSPTVTGELFFGEGSRLTVL.

The chain carries TRBV3-1 and TRBJ1-5, with no clear D. This CDR3 contains 12 residues. Trimming removed 4 bases from V and 11 bases from J, with 12 bases in between. Germline V lookup: CDR1 LGHDT, CDR2 YNNKEL (reference sequence). The CDR3 nucleotides read TGTGCCAGCAGCCTTTCATGGCTGTCCCAGCATTTT. This codes for CASSLSWLSQHF.

This clonotype was observed many times. The rearrangement links TRBV4-1 to TRBJ2-2; maybe TRBD2 (6 bases). Germline V gene sequence: CDR1 MGHRA, CDR2 YSYEKL. The V gene lost 4 bases and the J gene lost 3 bases, with 21 bases spanning the gap. This CDR3 has 18 amino acids. CDR3 sequence reads: CASSRVIGRLGDTGELFF. The CDR3 DNA reads TGCGCCAGCAGCCGGGTTATTGGGAGGCTAGGGGACACCGGGGAGCTGTTTTTT.

The chain combines TRBV20-1 with TRBJ2-3, with D possibly matching TRBD2 (6 bases). In germline, CDR1 is DFQATT, CDR2 SNEGSKA (reference sequence). The CDR3 has 15 amino acids. V gave up 6 bases and J gave up 2 bases, with 18 bases separating them. CDR3 residues: CSAKRARGTTDTQYF. DNA for the CDR3: TGCAGTGCCAAAAGAGCCCGGGGGACCACAGATACGCAGTATTTT.

At least ten counts were recorded for this clonotype. The chain employs TRBV7-9 and TRBJ1-3; D is unresolved. V shed 3 bases and J shed 9 bases, with 12 bases lying between them. Per the germline V gene, CDR1 is SEHNR and CDR2 is FQNEAQ (reference sequence). CDR3 length: 13 amino acids. The CDR3 spells CASSFLTGLTIYF. The CDR3 nucleotides read TGTGCCAGCAGCTTTCTAACCGGGCTCACCATATATTTT.

This clonotype was recorded many times. The gene calls are TRBV2 and TRBJ1-1, with D perhaps TRBD1 (5 bases). V was trimmed by 6 bases and J by 7 bases, leaving 18 bases between them. This CDR3 region has 14 residues. CDR1 and CDR2 (germline): SNHLY, FYNNEI. CDR3 protein: CASRSDAGTGEAFF. As DNA, the CDR3 is TGTGCCAGCAGGTCCGACGCCGGGACTGGTGAAGCTTTCTTT.

This clonotype showed up many times. V and J are TRBV5-1 and TRBJ1-2, with D hard to call. Trimming took 4 bases from V and 4 from J, leaving 14 bases between them. This CDR3 spans 14 amino acids. In germline, CDR1 is SGHRS, CDR2 YFSETQ. The CDR3 sequence is CASSPRQEVYGYTF. CDR3 coding DNA: TGCGCCAGCAGCCCCCGGCAGGAGGTCTATGGCTACACCTTC.

This clonotype showed up many times. The gene calls are TRBV28 and TRBJ1-1; the D gene is possibly TRBD1 (6 bases). The ends were cut back, 1 base at V and 8 bases at J, with 8 bases in the middle. CDR1 and CDR2 from the germline V gene are MDHEN and SYDVKM. The CDR3 spans 12 residues. The CDR3 region is CASSLYTGEAFF. The CDR3 coding sequence is TGTGCCAGCAGTTTATACACAGGGGAAGCTTTCTTT.

In its sample, this clonotype was seen many times. The V and J genes are TRBV19 and TRBJ1-2; 7 bases are shared with TRBD1. The CDR3 loop spans 14 amino acids. Trimming at V came to 8 bases and at J to 4 bases, leaving 10 bases not matched to a gene. Germline values: CDR1 LNHDA, CDR2 SQIVND (reference sequence). CDR3 nucleotides: TGTGCCAGTTCCCGGGACAGTTCCTTCTATGGCTACACCTTC. This codes for CASSRDSSFYGYTF.

This clonotype was picked up many times. This chain uses TRBV28 with TRBJ2-7; D is ambiguous. This CDR3 has 15 amino acids. Trimming took off 3 bases at V and 0 bases at J, with 12 bases between the two ends. Per germline, CDR1 MDHEN and CDR2 SYDVKM. In nucleotides, the CDR3 is TGTGCCAGCAGTTTCGACGGCCTGTCCTCCTACGAGCAGTACTTC. Its translation: CASSFDGLSSYEQYF.

This clonotype was observed many times. The rearrangement uses TRBV5-1 and TRBJ2-1; TRBD1 matches 7 bases. The V segment lost 4 bases and the J segment 2 bases; nucleotides outside the gene matches: 6. The CDR3 is made up of 15 amino acids. The V gene's germline CDR1 is SGHRS and CDR2 YFSETQ. The CDR3 nucleotides are TGCGCCAGCAGCGCCCTAGGGGGCCCCTACAATGAGCAGTTCTTC. This codes for CASSALGGPYNEQFF.

The table lists this clonotype with many counts. The rearrangement joins TRBV4-1 to TRBJ1-5; 9 nucleotides line up with TRBD1. CDR3 length equals 15 residues. CDR1 is MGHRA and CDR2 is YSYEKL in the germline V gene. V shed 2 bases, J shed 6 bases, and the junction held 5 bases outside the gene matches. This CDR3 reads CASSQPGTGFQPQHF. Here the CDR3 DNA reads TGCGCCAGCAGCCAACCCGGGACAGGGTTTCAGCCCCAGCATTTT.

This clonotype was observed many times. V usage is TRBV28 and J usage is TRBJ2-5; 12 bases fit TRBD2. V gave up 3 bases and J gave up 2 bases; unmatched junction bases: 13. The germline gives CDR1 MDHEN, CDR2 SYDVKM. CDR3 length: 19 amino acids. The CDR3 reads CASSLVLLAGGPGQETQYF. CDR3 DNA sequence: TGTGCCAGCAGTTTGGTCCTCCTAGCGGGGGGGCCGGGACAAGAGACCCAGTACTTC.

The chain employs TRBV19 and TRBJ1-5; D is unresolved. Trimming shortened V by 4 bases and J by 5 bases, and 6 bases separated the two germline ends. The CDR3 is 12 amino acids. The germline CDR1 and CDR2 sequences are LNHDA and SQIVND (reference sequence). The CDR3 is CASSKGYQPQHF. The CDR3 nucleotides read TGTGCCAGTAGTAAGGGCTATCAGCCCCAGCATTTT.

In this sample, this clonotype turned up many times. V is TRBV6-2 or TRBV6-3 and J is TRBJ1-5; 9 nucleotides align to TRBD1. Trimming took 2 bases from V and 2 from J; bases not matched to a gene: 22. The CDR3 contains 22 residues. From germline, CDR1 is MNHEY and CDR2 SVGEGT. CDR3 residues: CASSYGFIDQWVRQGGNQPQHF. The CDR3 DNA reads as TGTGCCAGCAGTTACGGTTTTATCGACCAGTGGGTCAGACAGGGGGGCAATCAGCCCCAGCATTTT.

This clonotype appeared many times. V and J are TRBV3-1 and TRBJ2-3; D is uncertain. Trimming stripped 1 base from V and 2 bases from J, with 10 bases between. The CDR3 is 15 residues long. In germline, CDR1 is LGHDT, CDR2 YNNKEL (reference sequence). The CDR3 protein is CASSQGFSSTDTQYF. DNA of the CDR3: TGTGCCAGCAGCCAAGGGTTCAGCTCCACAGATACGCAGTATTTT.

In this sample, this clonotype turned up many times. V usage is TRBV20-1 and J usage is TRBJ1-2; the D gene is possibly TRBD1 (5 bases). V was trimmed by 3 bases and J by 1 base, leaving 12 bases between them. The CDR3 consists of 14 residues. Germline V gene lookup returns CDR1 DFQATT and CDR2 SNEGSKA (reference sequence). The CDR3 sequence is CSASATGLNYGYTF. In nucleotides, the CDR3 is TGCAGTGCTAGTGCTACAGGACTTAACTATGGCTACACCTTC.

This clonotype was seen ten or more times. The chain recombines TRBV19 with TRBJ2-3; perhaps TRBD1 as D (7 bases). V was cut by 9 bases and J by 5 bases, with 33 bases left in between. CDR1 and CDR2 from the germline V gene are LNHDA and SQIVND (reference sequence). The CDR3 consists of 19 residues. This CDR3 is CASTGDSRYGGRLGDTQYF. The CDR3 DNA sequence: TGTGCCAGCACAGGGGACAGCCGATACGGGGGCCGCTTGGGAGATACGCAGTATTTT.

This clonotype was picked up many times. J is TRBJ1-6 and V is TRBV4-3; D call uncertain. Trimming removed 0 bases from V and 7 bases from J, with 13 bases in between. Germline-derived CDR1 and CDR2 are LGHNA and YSLEER. This CDR3 is built from 16 residues. CDR3 loop: CASSQDTGTRNSPLHF. Written as DNA, the CDR3 is TGCGCCAGCAGCCAAGATACGGGAACAAGAAATTCACCCCTCCACTTT.